This T cell receptor (beta chain) was profiled in a study of cytomegalovirus exposure and HLA in healthy donors. Study-wide context: Early release data held approximately 81 million unique TCRs from HLA-typed donors. Study outcomes and limitations: No immune exposure information besides CMV serostatus was available. Most subjects had HLA-A and HLA-B alleles reportedly predicted accurately by TCR beta sequences. The authors enumerated around 150 TCR beta chains as linked to cytomegalovirus.

A note on this clone: The antigen is undetermined.

V lost 4 bases to trimming and J lost 7 bases, with 17 bases between them. CDR1 SGDLS and CDR2 YYNGEE come from the germline V gene. The CDR3 covers 15 residues. The PCR used 60 Vbeta and 13 Jbeta primers. TCRdb's copy holds only in-frame clones and misses some; the assay was immunoSEQ multiplex PCR. In total, the table holds tens of thousands of clones. The material sequenced was PBMCs. V usage is TRBV9 and J usage is TRBJ1-4; D possibly corresponds to TRBD1 (5 bases). This TCR was recovered from a man younger than 45 in good health and CMV-seropositive. This chain's CDR3 is CASSSPAGQGEKLFF. In DNA, the CDR3 is TGTGCCAGCAGCTCCCCCGCAGGGCAAGGTGAAAAACTGTTTTTT.